The source of this TCR beta chain is a study of cytomegalovirus exposure and HLA in healthy donors. Study-wide results and limits: Reported performance of the classifier showed diagnosis of cytomegalovirus status with high specificity and sensitivity.

A multiplex PCR was run with 60 Vbeta primers and 13 Jbeta primers. Repertoires were generated with immunoSEQ multiplex PCR, while TCRdb's copy carries only in-frame clones and drops some. This specimen shows 190,000 or so clones; the ten leading clones hold about 0.74%. As regards this clone: Its antigen is unidentified.

Germline V gene sequence: CDR1 SGHTA, CDR2 FQGTGA. CDR3 length: 15 residues. J lost 5 bases, V lost 4 bases, and 7 bases had no gene match. The TCR originated in a boy between 5 and 17 years old in good health and CMV-seronegative. Sequencing was done on a sample of PBMCs. V gene TRBV7-3 combines with J gene TRBJ2-2; 7 bases are shared with TRBD1. CDR3 in amino acids: CASSSYRGGTGELFF. Written as DNA, the CDR3 is TGTGCCAGCAGCTCCTACAGGGGCGGGACCGGGGAGCTGTTTTTT.